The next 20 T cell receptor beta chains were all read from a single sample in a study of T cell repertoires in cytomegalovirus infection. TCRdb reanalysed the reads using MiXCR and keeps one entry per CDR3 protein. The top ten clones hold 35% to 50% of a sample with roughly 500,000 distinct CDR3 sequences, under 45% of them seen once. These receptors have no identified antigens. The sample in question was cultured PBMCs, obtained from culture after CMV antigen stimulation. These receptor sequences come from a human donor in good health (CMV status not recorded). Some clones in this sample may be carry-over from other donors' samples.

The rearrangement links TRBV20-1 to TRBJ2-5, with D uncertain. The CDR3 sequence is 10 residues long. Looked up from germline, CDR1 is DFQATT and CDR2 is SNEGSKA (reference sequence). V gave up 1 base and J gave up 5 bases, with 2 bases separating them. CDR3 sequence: CSARVETQYF. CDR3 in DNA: TGCAGTGCTAGAGTTGAGACCCAGTACTTC.

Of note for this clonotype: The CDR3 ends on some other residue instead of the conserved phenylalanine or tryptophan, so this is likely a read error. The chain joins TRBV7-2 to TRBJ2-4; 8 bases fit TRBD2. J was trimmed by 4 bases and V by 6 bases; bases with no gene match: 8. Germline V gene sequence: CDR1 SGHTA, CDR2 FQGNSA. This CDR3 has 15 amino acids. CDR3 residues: CASRVAGSVKNIQYL. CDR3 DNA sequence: TGTGCCAGCAGGGTAGCGGGGAGCGTAAAAAACATTCAGTACTTA.

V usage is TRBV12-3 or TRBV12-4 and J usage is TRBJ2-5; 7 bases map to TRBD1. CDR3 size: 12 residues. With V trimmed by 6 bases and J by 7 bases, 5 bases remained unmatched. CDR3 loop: CASRSTGVTQYF. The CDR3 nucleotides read TGTGCCAGCAGAAGCACAGGGGTGACCCAGTACTTC.

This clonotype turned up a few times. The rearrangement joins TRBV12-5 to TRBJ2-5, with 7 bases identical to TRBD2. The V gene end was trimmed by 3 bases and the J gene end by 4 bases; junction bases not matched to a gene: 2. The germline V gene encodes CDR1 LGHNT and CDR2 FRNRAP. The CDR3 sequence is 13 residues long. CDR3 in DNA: TGTGCTAGTGGTTTAGGCGGGGGAGAGACCCAGTACTTC. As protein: CASGLGGGETQYF.

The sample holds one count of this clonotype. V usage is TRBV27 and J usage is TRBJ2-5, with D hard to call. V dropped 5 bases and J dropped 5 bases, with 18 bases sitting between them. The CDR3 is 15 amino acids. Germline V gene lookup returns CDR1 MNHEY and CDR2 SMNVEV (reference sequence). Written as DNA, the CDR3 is TGTGCCAGCAGTCAATTACGACCCGGGTTGGAGACCCAGTACTTC. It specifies CASSQLRPGLETQYF.

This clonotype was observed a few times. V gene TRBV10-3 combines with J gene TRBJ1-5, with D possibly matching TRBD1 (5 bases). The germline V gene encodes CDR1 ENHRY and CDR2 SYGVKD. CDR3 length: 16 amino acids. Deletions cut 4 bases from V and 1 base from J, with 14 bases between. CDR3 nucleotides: TGTGCCATCAGTGGGGGACGCCCCGGCAGCAATCAGCCCCAGCATTTT. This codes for CAISGGRPGSNQPQHF.

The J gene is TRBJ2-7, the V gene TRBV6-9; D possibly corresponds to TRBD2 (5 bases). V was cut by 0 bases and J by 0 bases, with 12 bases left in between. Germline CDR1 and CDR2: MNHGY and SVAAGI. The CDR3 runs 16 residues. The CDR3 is CASSYSRTPSSYEQYF. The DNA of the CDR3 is TGTGCCAGCAGTTATTCGAGGACTCCCTCCTCCTACGAGCAGTACTTC.

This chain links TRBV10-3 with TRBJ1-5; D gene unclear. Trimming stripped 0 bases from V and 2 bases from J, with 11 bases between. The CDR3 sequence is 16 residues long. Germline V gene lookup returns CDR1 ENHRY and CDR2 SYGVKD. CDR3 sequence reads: CAISESRVFGNQPQHF. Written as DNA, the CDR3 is TGTGCCATCAGTGAGTCTAGAGTGTTCGGCAATCAGCCCCAGCATTTT.

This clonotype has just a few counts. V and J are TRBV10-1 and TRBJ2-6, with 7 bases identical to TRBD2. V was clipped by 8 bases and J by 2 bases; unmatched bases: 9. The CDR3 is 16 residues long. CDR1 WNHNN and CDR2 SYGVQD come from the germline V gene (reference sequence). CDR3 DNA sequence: TGCGCCAGCCCCCAGGCTAGCGGAGCTGGGGCCAACGTCCTGACTTTC. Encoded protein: CASPQASGAGANVLTF.

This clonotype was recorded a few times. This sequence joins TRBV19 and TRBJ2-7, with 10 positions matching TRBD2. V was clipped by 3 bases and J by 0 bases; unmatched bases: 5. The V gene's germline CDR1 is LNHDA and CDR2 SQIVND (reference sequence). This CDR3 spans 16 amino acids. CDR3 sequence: CASSMTSGSFSYEQYF. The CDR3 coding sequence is TGTGCCAGTAGTATGACTAGCGGGTCCTTCTCCTACGAGCAGTACTTC.

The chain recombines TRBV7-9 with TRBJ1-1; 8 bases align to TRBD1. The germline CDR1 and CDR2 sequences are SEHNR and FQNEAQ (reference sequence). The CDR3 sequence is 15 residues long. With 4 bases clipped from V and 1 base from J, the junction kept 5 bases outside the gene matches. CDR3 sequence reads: CASSSTGGRNTEAFF. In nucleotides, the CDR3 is TGTGCCAGCAGCTCCACAGGGGGACGGAACACTGAAGCTTTCTTT.

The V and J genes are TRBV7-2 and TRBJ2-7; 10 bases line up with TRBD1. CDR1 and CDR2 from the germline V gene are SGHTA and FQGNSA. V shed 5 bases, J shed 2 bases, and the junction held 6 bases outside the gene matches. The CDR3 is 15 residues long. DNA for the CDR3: TGTGCCAGCAGCCCTAGACAGGGGGCCCCCTACGAGCAGTACTTC. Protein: CASSPRQGAPYEQYF.

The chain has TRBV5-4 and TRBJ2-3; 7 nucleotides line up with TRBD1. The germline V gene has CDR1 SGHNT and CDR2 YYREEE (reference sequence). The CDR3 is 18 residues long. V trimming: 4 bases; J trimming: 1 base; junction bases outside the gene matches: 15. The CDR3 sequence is CASSPVYLQGLGTDTQYF. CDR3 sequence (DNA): TGTGCCAGCAGCCCCGTATACCTACAGGGGCTGGGCACAGATACGCAGTATTTT.

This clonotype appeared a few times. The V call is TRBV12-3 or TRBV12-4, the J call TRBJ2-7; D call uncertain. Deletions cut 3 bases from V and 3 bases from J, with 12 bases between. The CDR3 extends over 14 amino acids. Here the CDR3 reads CASSLSPEGYEQYF. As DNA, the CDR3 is TGTGCCAGCAGTTTGTCCCCCGAAGGCTACGAGCAGTACTTC.

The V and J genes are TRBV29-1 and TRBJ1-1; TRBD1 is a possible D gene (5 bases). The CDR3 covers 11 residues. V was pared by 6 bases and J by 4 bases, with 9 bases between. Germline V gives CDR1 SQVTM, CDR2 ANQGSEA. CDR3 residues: CSVGEATEAFF. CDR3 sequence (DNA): TGCAGCGTAGGGGAGGCCACTGAAGCTTTCTTT.

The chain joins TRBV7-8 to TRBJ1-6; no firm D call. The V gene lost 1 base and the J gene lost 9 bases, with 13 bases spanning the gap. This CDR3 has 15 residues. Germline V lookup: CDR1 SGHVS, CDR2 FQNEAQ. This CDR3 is CASSLDRGSRSPLHF. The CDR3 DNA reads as TGTGCCAGCAGCTTAGATCGAGGCTCGCGTTCACCCCTCCACTTT.

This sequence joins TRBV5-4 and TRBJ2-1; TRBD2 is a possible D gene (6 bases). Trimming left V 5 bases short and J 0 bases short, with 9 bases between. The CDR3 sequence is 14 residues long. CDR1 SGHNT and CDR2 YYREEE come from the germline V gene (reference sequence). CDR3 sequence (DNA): TGTGCCAGCAGTGTCGGGGGCTCCTACAATGAGCAGTTCTTC. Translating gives CASSVGGSYNEQFF.

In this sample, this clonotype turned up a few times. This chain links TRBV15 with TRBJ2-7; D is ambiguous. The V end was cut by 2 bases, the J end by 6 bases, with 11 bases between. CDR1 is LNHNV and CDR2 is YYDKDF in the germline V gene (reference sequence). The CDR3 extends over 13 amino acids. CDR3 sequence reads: CATSRPGPSEQYF. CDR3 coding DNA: TGTGCCACCAGCAGACCTGGACCCAGCGAGCAGTACTTC.

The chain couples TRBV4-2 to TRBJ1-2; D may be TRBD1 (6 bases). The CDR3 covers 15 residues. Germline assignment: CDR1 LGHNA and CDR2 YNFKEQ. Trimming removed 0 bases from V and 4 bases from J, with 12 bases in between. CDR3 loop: CASSQDLDRSYGYTF. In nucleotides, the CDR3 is TGTGCCAGCAGCCAAGATCTCGACAGGAGCTATGGCTACACCTTC.

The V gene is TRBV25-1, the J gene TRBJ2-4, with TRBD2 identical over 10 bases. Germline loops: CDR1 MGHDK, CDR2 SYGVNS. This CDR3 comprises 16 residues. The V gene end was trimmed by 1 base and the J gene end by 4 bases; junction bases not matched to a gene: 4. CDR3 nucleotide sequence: TGTGCCAGCAGTGAATTCGGACTAGCGGATAAAAACATTCAGTACTTC. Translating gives CASSEFGLADKNIQYF.